One sample yielded the 9 T cell receptor beta chains listed below, sequenced in a study of human T cells and chemical hapten exposure. MiXCR, applied by TCRdb to the RACE reads, yields one record per CDR3 protein. This sample has 180,000 or so distinct CDR3 sequences, with around 24% found just once. Time point here: patch test 1, 2 weeks after DPC sensitization. Treatment: therapeutic diphenylcyclopropenone sensitization with weekly scalp DPC. Sequenced here: whole blood, sampled in connection with sensitization to the hapten diphenylcyclopropenone (DPC). Every receptor here comes from a woman aged 45 to 65 with alopecia areata. Some clones in this sample may be carry-over from other donors' samples.

This clonotype has more than one count but fewer than ten. This sequence joins TRBV12-3 or TRBV12-4 and TRBJ2-7; TRBD1 agrees at 7 bases. V was clipped by 7 bases and J by 2 bases; unmatched bases: 2. The CDR3 consists of 12 residues. The CDR3 reads CASKGTAYEQYF. CDR3 in DNA: TGTGCCAGCAAAGGGACAGCCTACGAGCAGTACTTC.

The rearrangement joins TRBV9 to TRBJ1-1; perhaps TRBD1 as D (5 bases). The CDR3 is 14 residues long. V gave up 0 bases and J gave up 1 base, with 7 bases separating them. Germline V gene sequence: CDR1 SGDLS, CDR2 YYNGEE. The CDR3 region has the DNA TGTGCCAGCAGCGTAGGGACAACGAACACTGAAGCTTTCTTT. Protein product: CASSVGTTNTEAFF.

This chain links TRBV9 with TRBJ2-2; the match to TRBD2 covers 7 bases. Germline V gene lookup returns CDR1 SGDLS and CDR2 YYNGEE. CDR3 size: 15 residues. V trimming: 0 bases; J trimming: 5 bases; junction bases outside the gene matches: 4. The CDR3 here is CASSVARRETGELFF. The CDR3 DNA follows: TGTGCCAGCAGCGTAGCGCGGCGGGAGACCGGGGAGCTGTTTTTT. The variable domain in full, with the rest retrieved from reference TRBV9 and TRBJ2-2, is DSGVTQTPKHLITATGQRVTLRCSPRSGDLSVYWYQQSLDQGLQFLIQYYNGEERAKGNILERFSAQQFPDLHSELNLSSLELGDSALYFCASSVARRETGELFFGEGSRLTVL.

The V gene is TRBV5-1, the J gene TRBJ2-3; no definite D call. The germline V gene encodes CDR1 SGHRS and CDR2 YFSETQ. With 1 base removed from V and 1 base from J, the gap between germline ends came to 13 bases. The CDR3 sequence is 16 residues long. The CDR3 DNA sequence: TGCGCCAGCAGCTTGTTTGGTGGGAAAGGCACAGATACGCAGTATTTT. It translates to CASSLFGGKGTDTQYF.

The chain has TRBV27 and TRBJ1-6, with D uncertain. This CDR3 comprises 17 residues. V was cut by 8 bases and J by 4 bases, with 21 bases left in between. Germline V gives CDR1 MNHEY, CDR2 SMNVEV (reference sequence). The CDR3 loop is CASLRQKTHTYNSPLHF. The CDR3 DNA reads as TGTGCCAGCCTTCGGCAGAAAACCCACACTTATAATTCACCCCTCCACTTT.

This clonotype was seen many times. The V gene is TRBV20-1, the J gene TRBJ2-1, with a possible D match to TRBD2 (5 bases). CDR3 length: 14 residues. V lost 3 bases and J 0 bases, leaving 9 bases between the germline ends. Per the germline V gene, CDR1 is DFQATT and CDR2 is SNEGSKA (reference sequence). CDR3 DNA sequence: TGCAGTGCTAGTTGGGAGAGCTCCTACAATGAGCAGTTCTTC. Residues: CSASWESSYNEQFF.

This clonotype was seen more than once but under ten times. The chain uses TRBV5-4 and TRBJ2-1; D may be TRBD1 (5 bases). Germline loops: CDR1 SGHNT, CDR2 YYREEE (reference sequence). CDR3 length: 15 amino acids. Between the trimmed V and J ends, which lost 2 bases and 2 bases, there was a span of 11 bases. The CDR3 DNA is TGTGCCAGCAGCTTTTTGGCAGGGACCTACAATGAGCAGTTCTTC. Its translation is CASSFLAGTYNEQFF. The full variable domain, completed using reference TRBV5-4 and TRBJ2-1, is ETGVTQSPTHLIKTRGQQVTLRCSSQSGHNTVSWYQQALGQGPQFIFQYYREEENGRGNFPPRFSGLQFPNYSSELNVNALELDDSALYLCASSFLAGTYNEQFFGPGTRLTVL.

V is TRBV15 and J is TRBJ2-5; 8 nucleotides line up with TRBD1. With 3 bases clipped from V and 5 bases from J, the junction kept 8 bases outside the gene matches. Looked up from germline, CDR1 is LNHNV and CDR2 is YYDKDF (reference sequence). CDR3 length equals 15 residues. The CDR3 spells CATSSRQGSGETQYF. In DNA, the CDR3 is TGTGCCACCAGCAGCAGACAGGGGTCGGGGGAGACCCAGTACTTC.

The rearrangement joins TRBV2 to TRBJ2-7; D is perhaps TRBD2 (6 bases). The CDR3 loop spans 14 amino acids. The germline V gene encodes CDR1 SNHLY and CDR2 FYNNEI. V lost 7 bases and J lost 4, with 17 bases in between. The CDR3, as DNA: TGTGCCAGCACTCGACGGCGGGATAGGTACGAGCAGTACTTC. Protein sequence: CASTRRRDRYEQYF.